Listed here are 6 T cell receptor beta chains from one sample, sequenced in a study of regulatory T cells in long-lasting Graves disease. Time point in this sample: newly diagnosed GD, antithyroid drugs for less than 3 months. With RNA extracted from PBMCs as input, the TCR library was made. Relying on iRepertoire HTBI primers and Arm-PCR of CDR3 regions, the team built TCR beta libraries. TCRdb reprocessed the multiplex PCR reads via MiXCR and lists one record per CDR3 protein. The sample has some 460,000 distinct CDR3 sequences; about a sixth are singletons. These data were also filed under a second study, of T cells in Graves' hyperthyroidism and ophthalmopathy.

The sequencing here drew on peripheral blood mononuclear cells (PBMCs), taken at new diagnosis, from a patient treated with antithyroid drugs. The receptors here all came from a man in his forties or fifties with Graves disease.

This clonotype was counted many times. The V gene is TRBV30, the J gene TRBJ2-7; tentatively, D is TRBD2 (5 bases). Per the germline V gene, CDR1 is GTSNPN and CDR2 is SVGIG (reference sequence). The CDR3 runs 14 residues. V lost 2 bases to trimming and J lost 1 base, with 12 bases between them. Here the CDR3 DNA reads TGTGCCTGGAGTCCCGGGGTAGGATCCTACGAGCAGTACTTC. This codes for CAWSPGVGSYEQYF.

The chain joins TRBV9 to TRBJ2-3, with 7 bases aligning to TRBD2. Germline CDR1 is SGDLS and CDR2 is YYNGEE. J gave up 3 bases and V 6 bases, and 4 bases lay outside the gene matches. The CDR3 extends over 13 amino acids. The CDR3 reads CASTQRDTDTQYF. The CDR3 DNA follows: TGTGCCAGCACCCAGCGGGATACAGATACGCAGTATTTT.

This clonotype was detected many times. This chain uses TRBV18 with TRBJ2-1; D is undetermined. CDR1 and CDR2 (germline): KGHSH, LQKENI. The V and J ends lost 6 bases and 2 bases respectively, with 11 bases between them. CDR3 length: 14 residues. CDR3 nucleotides: TGTGCCAGCTCCTCAAGGGTCACCTACAATGAGCAGTTCTTC. Its translation is CASSSRVTYNEQFF.

Only a few counts were recorded for this clonotype. In nucleotides, the CDR3 is TGTGCCAGCTCACCGGAACTCAGGGGAGGTCAGCCCCAGCATTTT. Translation: CASSPELRGGQPQHF. The rearrangement joins TRBV18 to TRBJ1-5, with D perhaps TRBD1 (6 bases). Trimming shortened V by 3 bases and J by 6 bases, and 15 bases separated the two germline ends. The CDR3 has 15 residues. Germline V gene sequence: CDR1 KGHSH, CDR2 LQKENI.

The chain couples TRBV27 to TRBJ2-1, with TRBD2 matching 9 bases. The CDR3 has 20 residues. J was trimmed by 2 bases and V by 7 bases; bases with no gene match: 21. Germline CDR1 is MNHEY and CDR2 is SMNVEV (reference sequence). In nucleotides, the CDR3 is TGTGCCAGCACCGCGTTGACAGGGATCGGACTAGCGAGAACCTACAATGAGCAGTTCTTC. Its translation: CASTALTGIGLARTYNEQFF.

This clonotype was seen a handful of times. This chain's CDR3 is CSASRSGNTIYF. The CDR3 coding sequence is TGCAGTGCTAGCCGCTCTGGAAACACCATATATTTT. This sequence joins TRBV20-1 and TRBJ1-3; D gene uncertain. Germline V gene lookup returns CDR1 DFQATT and CDR2 SNEGSKA (reference sequence). CDR3 size: 12 residues. Trimming took 3 bases from V and 0 from J, leaving 3 bases between them.